The sequence of this T cell receptor beta chain was determined in a study of blood T cell repertoires in COVID-19. Overall study context: T cells, B-cell-depleted T cells, or PBMCs supplied cDNA or gDNA.

As originally analysed: The assay estimated nucleated cells by amplifying reference gene primers. Assay used: immunoSEQ multiplex PCR; TCRdb lists only in-frame clones, some missing. That table is the source of V, J and clone size, and D and trimming were worked out from the DNA. Of fewer than 200,000 clones in the sample, 60% to 80% were seen once. V lost 0 bases, J lost 5 bases, and 7 bases lay in between. Germline V CDR1 and CDR2: MNHEY, SVGAGI. The CDR3 sequence is 13 residues long. The clonotype originates from a woman in her seventies with acute or convalescent COVID-19. The rearrangement uses TRBV6-5 and TRBJ1-1; D is unresolved. Sequenced sample: peripheral blood. CDR3 DNA sequence: TGTGCCAGCAGTTACTCGGCGGGTACTGAAGCTTTCTTT. Translated, it gives CASSYSAGTEAFF.